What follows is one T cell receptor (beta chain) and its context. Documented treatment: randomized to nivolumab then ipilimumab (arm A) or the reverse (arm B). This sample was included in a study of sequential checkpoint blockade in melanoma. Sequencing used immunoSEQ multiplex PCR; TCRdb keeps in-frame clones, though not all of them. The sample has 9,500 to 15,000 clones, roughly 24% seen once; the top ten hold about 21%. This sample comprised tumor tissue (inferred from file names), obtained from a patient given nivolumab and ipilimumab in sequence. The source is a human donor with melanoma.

The CDR3 loop is CATSRDRWGPVYGYTF. The CDR3 nucleotides are TGTGCCACCAGCAGAGATCGGTGGGGGCCGGTGTATGGCTACACCTTC. The chain couples TRBV15 to TRBJ1-2; perhaps TRBD1 as D (6 bases). Trimming cost V 0 bases and J 5 bases, with 16 bases left between them. The CDR3 is 16 residues long. Germline V gene lookup returns CDR1 LNHNV and CDR2 YYDKDF (reference sequence).